A single sample gave rise to the 15 T cell receptor beta chains below, sequenced in a study of Ad26.COV2.S vaccination and SARS-CoV-2 variants. As for treatment: about 20 received Ad26.COV2.S at low or high dose, single or two shots; several received placebo; per-sample allocation not given. Sampling happened 63 days after the first vaccine or placebo injection. Generated by immunoSEQ multiplex PCR, the TCRdb table keeps only in-frame clones and is missing some. The sample lists about 440,000 clones, around 91% occurring once. Material: peripheral blood, obtained in a trial of Ad26.COV2.S vaccine versus placebo. The origin of the receptors is a person aged 18-65 years who received the Ad26.COV2.S COVID-19 vaccine or a placebo.

The chain couples TRBV11-2 to TRBJ2-1, with 9 nucleotides matching TRBD2. Per the germline V gene, CDR1 is SGHAT and CDR2 is FQNNGV. V shed 5 bases and J 4 bases; nucleotides not matched to a gene: 6. This CDR3 has 15 amino acids. The CDR3 loop is CASSRKGLAYNEQFF. The CDR3 bases are TGTGCCAGCAGCCGAAAAGGACTAGCGTACAATGAGCAGTTCTTC.

This chain links TRBV15 with TRBJ2-6, with TRBD2 matching 10 bases. Unmatched junction bases numbered 6, after V lost 1 base and J lost 0 bases. The CDR3 is 19 amino acids. The germline CDR1 and CDR2 sequences are LNHNV and YYDKDF (reference sequence). The CDR3: CATSRADSGRISGANVLTF. The DNA for the CDR3 is TGTGCCACCAGCAGAGCCGATAGCGGGAGGATCTCTGGGGCCAACGTCCTGACTTTC.

The gene calls are TRBV20-1 and TRBJ2-1; TRBD2 matches 7 bases. The CDR3 runs to 14 residues. Germline-derived CDR1 and CDR2 are DFQATT and SNEGSKA (reference sequence). J gave up 6 bases and V 3 bases, and 8 bases lay outside the gene matches. The CDR3 coding sequence is TGCAGTGCTAGTTGGCTAGCGGATCTCAATGAGCAGTTCTTC. This codes for CSASWLADLNEQFF.

A word on this clone: The sample has other DNA sequences that encode this CDR3 too. CDR3 amino acids: CASSSGSYEQYF. The DNA for the CDR3 is TGTGCCAGCAGTTCGGGCTCCTACGAGCAGTACTTC. V and J are TRBV27 and TRBJ2-7; D not certain. The CDR3 consists of 12 residues. Germline V gives CDR1 MNHEY, CDR2 SMNVEV (reference sequence). V lost 4 bases to trimming and J lost 0 bases, with 4 bases between them.

The CDR3 DNA is TGTGCCAGCAGCCAATATGAGCGGGAGGGGAACTACAATGAGCAGTTCTTC. Encoded protein: CASSQYEREGNYNEQFF. The chain is built from TRBV4-2 and TRBJ2-1, with TRBD2 matching 10 bases. V shed 2 bases, J shed 3 bases, and the junction held 7 bases outside the gene matches. The germline gives CDR1 LGHNA, CDR2 YNFKEQ. There are 17 residues in the CDR3.

For the CDR3, the DNA is TGTGCCAGCACCGATGGCAATCAGCCCCAGCATTTT. Its protein is CASTDGNQPQHF. This chain joins TRBV12-3 or TRBV12-4 and TRBJ1-5; no reliable D call. The CDR3 loop spans 12 amino acids. The ends were cut back, 7 bases at V and 2 bases at J, with 6 bases in the middle.

The chain links TRBV7-2 to TRBJ2-7; D is unclear. This CDR3 comprises 14 residues. From germline, CDR1 is SGHTA and CDR2 FQGNSA. V lost 1 base and J 3 bases, leaving 10 bases between the germline ends. The CDR3 region is CASSLGRRNYEQYF. The CDR3 DNA reads as TGTGCCAGCAGCTTAGGTCGCAGAAACTACGAGCAGTACTTC. Full variable domain (remainder filled in from reference TRBV7-2 and TRBJ2-7): GAGVSQSPSNKVTEKGKDVELRCDPISGHTALYWYRQSLGQGLEFLIYFQGNSAPDKSGLPSDRFSAERTGGSVSTLTIQRTQQEDSAVYLCASSLGRRNYEQYFGPGTRLTVT.

The chain employs TRBV2 and TRBJ2-5; 7 nucleotides agree with TRBD1. J was trimmed by 4 bases and V by 6 bases; bases with no gene match: 14. The V gene's germline CDR1 is SNHLY and CDR2 FYNNEI. The CDR3 contains 16 residues. The CDR3: CASREQTGRSRETQYF. In DNA, the CDR3 is TGTGCCAGCAGGGAACAGACAGGGCGTTCGAGAGAGACCCAGTACTTC.

The genes are TRBV28 and TRBJ2-3; D unclear. Between the trimmed V and J ends, which lost 8 bases and 0 bases, there was a span of 9 bases. The CDR3 extends over 13 amino acids. In germline, CDR1 is MDHEN, CDR2 SYDVKM. CDR3 DNA: TGTGCCAGCTTAGGCACTAGCACAGATACGCAGTATTTT. This encodes CASLGTSTDTQYF.

The V gene is TRBV7-2, the J gene TRBJ2-2; 7 bases are shared with TRBD2. V lost 5 bases and J lost 3; bases outside the gene matches: 3. Germline V gene lookup returns CDR1 SGHTA and CDR2 FQGNSA. This CDR3 spans 14 amino acids. CDR3 in DNA: TGTGCCAGCAGCAAGCGGGATTACACCGGGGAGCTGTTTTTT. Protein: CASSKRDYTGELFF. The full variable domain, completed using reference TRBV7-2 and TRBJ2-2, is GAGVSQSPSNKVTEKGKDVELRCDPISGHTALYWYRQSLGQGLEFLIYFQGNSAPDKSGLPSDRFSAERTGGSVSTLTIQRTQQEDSAVYLCASSKRDYTGELFFGEGSRLTVL.

This clone was seen just once. The V call is TRBV5-1, the J call TRBJ2-5; 7 nucleotides agree with TRBD2. The CDR3 sequence is 16 residues long. Per germline, CDR1 SGHRS and CDR2 YFSETQ. The V and J ends lost 6 bases and 4 bases, in that order; junction bases with no gene match: 15. The CDR3 bases are TGCGCCAGCATCACCCTCCCGGGACTACCGACAGAGACCCAGTACTTC. Translated, it gives CASITLPGLPTETQYF.

This chain uses TRBV5-6 with TRBJ2-1; 11 bases agree with TRBD2. The CDR3 is 17 amino acids. The ends lost 0 bases at V and 4 bases at J; junction bases unmatched: 6. The V gene's germline CDR1 is SGHDT and CDR2 YYEEEE. CDR3: CASSLGPLAGGYNEQFF. In DNA, the CDR3 is TGTGCCAGCAGCTTGGGTCCCCTAGCGGGGGGATACAATGAGCAGTTCTTC.

V is TRBV5-1 and J is TRBJ2-1; 7 bases line up with TRBD2. V gave up 4 bases and J gave up 2 bases; unmatched junction bases: 12. Looked up from germline, CDR1 is SGHRS and CDR2 is YFSETQ. The CDR3 is made up of 17 amino acids. The CDR3 here is CASSPKSGGMPYNEQFF. Here the CDR3 DNA reads TGCGCCAGCAGCCCAAAATCGGGAGGTATGCCCTACAATGAGCAGTTCTTC.

This clone was recorded once. V and J are TRBV29-1 and TRBJ1-1; D uncertain. CDR3 length: 11 residues. Germline CDR1 SQVTM, CDR2 ANQGSEA. Trimming left V 3 bases short and J 6 bases short, with 8 bases between. This CDR3 is CSVDLRAEAFF. The CDR3 coding sequence is TGCAGCGTTGATTTGCGGGCTGAAGCTTTCTTT.

This clone is a singleton in its sample. The rearrangement links TRBV29-1 to TRBJ2-5; TRBD1 matches at 11 bases. Germline CDR1 reads SQVTM; CDR2 reads ANQGSEA. This CDR3 has 14 amino acids. Trimming at V came to 7 bases and at J to 4 bases, leaving 8 bases not matched to a gene. CDR3 DNA sequence: TGCAGCGCCCACGGACAGGGGGCACGAGAGACCCAGTACTTC. Protein product: CSAHGQGARETQYF.